The 25 T cell receptor beta chains below were found in one sample sequenced in a study of T cell repertoires in cytomegalovirus infection. TCRdb fed the reads into MiXCR, producing one record per CDR3 protein. The data contain some 900,000 distinct CDR3 sequences, around a third of them singletons. No antigens are known for them. The sample in question was cultured CD8+ T cells from PBMCs, obtained from culture after CMV antigen stimulation. The source is a human donor in good health (CMV status not recorded). Some clones in this sample may be carry-over from other donors' samples.

This rearrangement joins TRBV5-1 to TRBJ1-1, with 10 bases fitting TRBD1. There are 15 residues in the CDR3. Germline V gives CDR1 SGHRS, CDR2 YFSETQ. V was clipped by 1 base and J by 11 bases; unmatched bases: 11. CDR3 sequence (DNA): TGCGCCAGCAGCTTGACGGGACAGGGGCTCGAGGGGGCTTTCTTT. It yields the protein CASSLTGQGLEGAFF.

J is TRBJ2-2 and V is TRBV11-2; D perhaps matches TRBD1 (5 bases). The germline V gene encodes CDR1 SGHAT and CDR2 FQNNGV. The CDR3 loop spans 15 amino acids. V lost 5 bases and J 2 bases, leaving 12 bases between the germline ends. The CDR3 loop reads CASSRTRDNTGELFF. The CDR3 region has the DNA TGTGCCAGCAGCCGGACCAGGGATAACACCGGGGAGCTGTTTTTT.

This clonotype was detected ten times or more. This chain joins TRBV27 and TRBJ2-3, with no clear D. This CDR3 region has 18 residues. Trimming took 7 bases from V and 2 from J, leaving 25 bases between them. In germline, CDR1 is MNHEY, CDR2 SMNVEV (reference sequence). The chain's CDR3 is CASMVAHRTFGATDTQYF. The CDR3 DNA reads TGTGCCAGCATGGTCGCCCATCGCACCTTCGGCGCCACAGATACGCAGTATTTT.

The rearrangement links TRBV24-1 to TRBJ2-1; D is possibly TRBD1 (5 bases). CDR3 size: 13 residues. The V gene lost 3 bases and the J gene lost 8 bases, with 10 bases spanning the gap. The V gene's germline CDR1 is KGHDR and CDR2 SFDVKD. CDR3 nucleotide sequence: TGTGCCACCAGTGATCCACAGGTTGATGAGCAGTTCTTC. It codes for CATSDPQVDEQFF.

The J gene is TRBJ1-1, the V gene TRBV7-4, with D tentatively TRBD1 (6 bases). The CDR3 contains 13 residues. Germline CDR1 SGHVT, CDR2 SQSDAQ. The V end lost 0 bases, the J end lost 11 bases, and 13 bases lay between the germline ends. The CDR3 DNA reads TGTGCCAGCAGCTTAGCGGGGGCACGGATGGCTTTCTTT. This gives the protein CASSLAGARMAFF.

In this sample, this clonotype turned up a few times. The chain recombines TRBV6-1 with TRBJ1-4; D is unclear. CDR3 size: 17 residues. Trimming removed 4 bases from V and 8 bases from J, with 23 bases in between. Looked up from germline, CDR1 is MNHNS and CDR2 is SASEGT. The chain's CDR3 is CASSGVLPGAWNEKLFF. The CDR3 DNA reads TGTGCCAGCAGTGGGGTCCTTCCGGGCGCCTGGAACGAAAAACTGTTTTTT.

The genes are TRBV2 and TRBJ1-1; D is uncertain. The CDR3 loop spans 11 amino acids. CDR1 is SNHLY, CDR2 FYNNEI, per germline. V was cut by 8 bases and J by 1 base, with 5 bases left in between. The CDR3 reads CASWGNTEAFF. The CDR3 nucleotides read TGTGCCAGCTGGGGGAACACTGAAGCTTTCTTT.

The chain is built from TRBV6-6 and TRBJ1-2; maybe TRBD1 (5 bases). V was cut by 2 bases and J by 7 bases, with 8 bases left in between. In germline, CDR1 is MNHNY, CDR2 SVGAGI (reference sequence). This CDR3 is 12 amino acids long. CDR3 nucleotides: TGTGCCAGCAGTTACGGGGACGGTGGCTACACCTTC. Translating it yields CASSYGDGGYTF.

This clonotype was recorded a few times. The chain couples TRBV9 to TRBJ1-2, with D perhaps TRBD1 (5 bases). CDR1 SGDLS and CDR2 YYNGEE come from the germline V gene. CDR3 length equals 15 residues. Trimming cost V 0 bases and J 6 bases, with 15 bases left between them. This chain's CDR3 is CASSVGGAREDGYTF. The DNA for the CDR3 is TGTGCCAGCAGCGTAGGTGGGGCCAGGGAGGATGGCTACACCTTC.

This clonotype was detected only a few times. This chain links TRBV12-3 or TRBV12-4 with TRBJ2-4, with D possibly being TRBD1 (5 bases). CDR3 length: 12 residues. Trimming shortened V by 6 bases and J by 6 bases, and 9 bases separated the two germline ends. The CDR3 region has the DNA TGTGCCAGCAGAGGACACCTAAACATTCAGTACTTC. Its protein is CASRGHLNIQYF.

The chain recombines TRBV20-1 with TRBJ2-2; 13 positions agree with TRBD2. In germline, CDR1 is DFQATT, CDR2 SNEGSKA (reference sequence). CDR3 length: 17 amino acids. Losses at the gene ends were 0 bases for V and 4 bases for J; bases not matched to a gene: 5. In DNA, the CDR3 is TGCAGTGCTAGAGATGGAGGGACTAGCGGGGTCACCGGGGAGCTGTTTTTT. Its translation is CSARDGGTSGVTGELFF.

This clonotype has more than one count but fewer than ten. V usage is TRBV6-1 and J usage is TRBJ1-5, with 8 positions matching TRBD1. CDR3 length equals 18 residues. Germline-derived CDR1 and CDR2 are MNHNS and SASEGT. V gave up 7 bases and J gave up 2 bases; unmatched junction bases: 16. The CDR3 sequence: CASNPLETGERGNQPQHF. The CDR3 DNA is TGTGCCAGCAACCCCCTAGAGACAGGGGAAAGGGGCAATCAGCCCCAGCATTTT.

V and J are TRBV7-6 and TRBJ1-3, with D unclear. The CDR3 runs to 14 residues. Trimming left V 1 base short and J 2 bases short, with 6 bases between. Germline CDR1 and CDR2: SGHVS and FNYEAQ. Written as DNA, the CDR3 is TGTGCCAGCAGCTTAGAACTGGCTGGAAACACCATATATTTT. It encodes CASSLELAGNTIYF.

This clonotype showed up just once. The chain is built from TRBV4-3 and TRBJ1-4; 9 bases line up with TRBD1. V dropped 6 bases and J dropped 8; count of bases not matched to a gene: 7. Germline V lookup: CDR1 LGHNA, CDR2 YSLEER. The CDR3 runs 14 residues. CDR3 DNA sequence: TGCGCCAGCAGACCGACAGGGGGTATCGAAAAACTGTTTTTT. Protein sequence: CASRPTGGIEKLFF.

This clonotype has more than one count but fewer than ten. This chain uses TRBV12-3 or TRBV12-4 with TRBJ2-7, with D perhaps matching TRBD1 or TRBD2 (5 bases each). The CDR3 is 14 amino acids. V dropped 5 bases and J dropped 5 bases, with 16 bases sitting between them. DNA of the CDR3: TGTGCCAGCAGTCTCGGGGCAGGGCTCAACGAGCAGTACTTC. Translating it yields CASSLGAGLNEQYF.

CDR3 residues: CASSSVVLAKNIQYF. The CDR3 region has the DNA TGTGCCAGCAGCTCCGTGGTCCTGGCCAAAAACATTCAGTACTTC. This rearrangement joins TRBV5-8 to TRBJ2-4; no firm D call. The V end lost 3 bases, the J end lost 1 base, and 11 bases lay between the germline ends. CDR3 size: 15 residues. Germline V gene lookup returns CDR1 SGHTS and CDR2 YDEGEE.

The J gene is TRBJ1-6, the V gene TRBV5-4; maybe TRBD1 (6 bases). Deletions cut 0 bases from V and 2 bases from J, with 9 bases between. The CDR3 sequence is 16 residues long. CDR1 is SGHNT, CDR2 YYREEE, per germline (reference sequence). This CDR3 reads CASSLEWDTYNSPLHF. CDR3 bases: TGTGCCAGCAGCTTGGAATGGGACACCTATAATTCACCCCTCCACTTT.

This clonotype was seen a handful of times. J is TRBJ1-6 and V is TRBV7-9; 9 nucleotides align to TRBD1. The V gene's germline CDR1 is SEHNR and CDR2 FQNEAQ (reference sequence). The CDR3 contains 15 residues. The junction had 8 bases not matched to a gene; V was cut back by 4 bases and J by 10 bases. CDR3 protein: CASSSTGQGISPLHF. The CDR3 nucleotides are TGTGCCAGCAGCTCTACCGGACAGGGGATATCACCCCTCCACTTT.

The V call is TRBV20-1, the J call TRBJ2-1; 12 bases agree with TRBD2. Germline CDR1 reads DFQATT; CDR2 reads SNEGSKA (reference sequence). This CDR3 comprises 17 residues. Germline trimming cut 3 bases from V and 3 bases from J; bases unmatched to any gene: 9. In DNA, the CDR3 is TGCAGTGCTAGGGACTCTAGCGGGGGGGCCCTCTACAATGAGCAGTTCTTC. Translation gives CSARDSSGGALYNEQFF.

The rearrangement uses TRBV15 and TRBJ1-3, with D unresolved. Germline V gene lookup returns CDR1 LNHNV and CDR2 YYDKDF (reference sequence). The CDR3 loop spans 15 amino acids. V was clipped by 5 bases and J by 2 bases, with 13 bases between them. CDR3 in amino acids: CATSGDRGTGNTIYF. CDR3 DNA: TGTGCCACCAGCGGGGATAGAGGGACTGGAAACACCATATATTTT.

V usage is TRBV7-9 and J usage is TRBJ1-1; unclear D gene. V lost 2 bases and J 1 base, leaving 5 bases between the germline ends. Germline CDR1 is SEHNR and CDR2 is FQNEAQ (reference sequence). The CDR3 runs to 13 residues. In DNA, the CDR3 is TGTGCCAGCAGCTTATTCCCGAACACTGAAGCTTTCTTT. Translation gives CASSLFPNTEAFF.

The chain has TRBV7-9 and TRBJ2-6; D unresolved. Germline lookup yields CDR1 SEHNR and CDR2 FQNEAQ (reference sequence). The CDR3 extends over 15 amino acids. V dropped 1 base and J dropped 3 bases, with 7 bases sitting between them. The CDR3 here is CASSLGRYGANVLTF. The CDR3 nucleotides read TGTGCCAGCAGCTTAGGCAGATATGGGGCCAACGTCCTGACTTTC.

This clonotype was observed at least ten times. V gene TRBV7-8 combines with J gene TRBJ2-7; 8 nucleotides match TRBD2. This CDR3 comprises 17 residues. V lost 1 base, J lost 0 bases, and 8 bases stayed unmatched. The germline V gene encodes CDR1 SGHVS and CDR2 FQNEAQ. Here the CDR3 reads CASSLEWAGGDSYEQYF. The CDR3 DNA sequence: TGTGCCAGCAGCTTAGAATGGGCGGGGGGTGACTCCTACGAGCAGTACTTC.

The rearrangement joins TRBV2 to TRBJ2-1, with TRBD1 matching over 8 bases. J was trimmed by 0 bases and V by 2 bases; bases with no gene match: 0. The CDR3 runs 15 residues. Germline CDR1 SNHLY, CDR2 FYNNEI. The CDR3 DNA reads as TGTGCCAGCAGTGAAACAGGGGGCTCCTACAATGAGCAGTTCTTC. Translation gives CASSETGGSYNEQFF.

This clonotype has ten or more counts. This chain connects TRBV7-4 to TRBJ1-2; D is uncertain. Germline V gene lookup returns CDR1 SGHVT and CDR2 SQSDAQ. There are 14 residues in the CDR3. Trimming removed 1 base at V and 6 bases at J, with 12 bases between. The CDR3 bases are TGTGCCAGCAGCTTAGAGGGAGCCCTACATGGCTACACCTTC. Amino acid sequence: CASSLEGALHGYTF.